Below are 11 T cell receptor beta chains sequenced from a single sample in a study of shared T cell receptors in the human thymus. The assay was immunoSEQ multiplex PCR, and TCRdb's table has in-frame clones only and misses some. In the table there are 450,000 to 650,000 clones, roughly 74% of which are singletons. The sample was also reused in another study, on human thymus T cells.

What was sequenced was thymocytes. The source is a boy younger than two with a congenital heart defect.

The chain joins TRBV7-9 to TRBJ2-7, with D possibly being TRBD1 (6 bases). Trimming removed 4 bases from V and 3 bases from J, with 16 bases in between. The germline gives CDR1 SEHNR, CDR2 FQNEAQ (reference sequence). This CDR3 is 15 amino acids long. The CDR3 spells CASSSLTGSLYEQYF. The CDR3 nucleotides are TGTGCCAGCAGCTCCCTCACAGGGAGTCTCTACGAGCAGTACTTC.

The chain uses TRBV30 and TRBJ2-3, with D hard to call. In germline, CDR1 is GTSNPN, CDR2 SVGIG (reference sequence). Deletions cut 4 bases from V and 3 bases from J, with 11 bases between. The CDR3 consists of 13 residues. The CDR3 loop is CAWNPMATDTQYF. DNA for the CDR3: TGTGCCTGGAATCCCATGGCAACAGATACGCAGTATTTT. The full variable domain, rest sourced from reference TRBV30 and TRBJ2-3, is SQTIHQWPATLVQPVGSPLSLECTVEGTSNPNLYWYRQAAGRGLQLLFYSVGIGQISSEVPQNLSASRPQDRQFILSSKKLLLSDSGFYLCAWNPMATDTQYFGPGTRLTVL.

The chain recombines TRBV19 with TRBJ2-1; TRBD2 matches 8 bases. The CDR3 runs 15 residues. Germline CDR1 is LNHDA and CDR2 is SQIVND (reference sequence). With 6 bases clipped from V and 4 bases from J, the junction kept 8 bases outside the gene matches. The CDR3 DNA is TGTGCCAGTAGCCGGCGGGGGGAGTGGTACAATGAGCAGTTCTTC. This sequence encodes CASSRRGEWYNEQFF.

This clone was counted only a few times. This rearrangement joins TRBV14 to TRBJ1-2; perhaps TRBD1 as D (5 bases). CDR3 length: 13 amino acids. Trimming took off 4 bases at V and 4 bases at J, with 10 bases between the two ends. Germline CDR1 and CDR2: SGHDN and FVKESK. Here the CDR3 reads CASSRTDSYGYTF. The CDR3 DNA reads TGTGCCAGCAGCCGTACCGACAGCTATGGCTACACCTTC.

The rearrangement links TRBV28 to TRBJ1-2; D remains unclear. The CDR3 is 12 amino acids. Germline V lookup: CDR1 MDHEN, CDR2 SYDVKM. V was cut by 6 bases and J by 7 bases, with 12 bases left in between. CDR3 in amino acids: CASSPRFCGYTF. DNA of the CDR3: TGTGCCAGCAGCCCGCGGTTTTGTGGCTACACCTTC.

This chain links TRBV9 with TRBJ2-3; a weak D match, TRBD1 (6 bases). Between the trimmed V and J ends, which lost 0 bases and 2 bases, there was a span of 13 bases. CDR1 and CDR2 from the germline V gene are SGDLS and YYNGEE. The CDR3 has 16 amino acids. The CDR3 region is CASSVEAGTPTDTQYF. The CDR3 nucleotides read TGTGCCAGCAGCGTAGAAGCTGGGACACCCACAGATACGCAGTATTTT. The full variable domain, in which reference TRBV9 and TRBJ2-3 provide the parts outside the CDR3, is DSGVTQTPKHLITATGQRVTLRCSPRSGDLSVYWYQQSLDQGLQFLIQYYNGEERAKGNILERFSAQQFPDLHSELNLSSLELGDSALYFCASSVEAGTPTDTQYFGPGTRLTVL.

The CDR3 DNA reads as TGTGCCAGCAGCTTACGGTTTTGCGAGCAGTACTTC. This sequence encodes CASSLRFCEQYF. The gene calls are TRBV7-2 and TRBJ2-7; D gene uncertain. Between the trimmed V and J ends, which lost 2 bases and 6 bases, there was a span of 8 bases. The germline CDR1 and CDR2 sequences are SGHTA and FQGNSA. The CDR3 covers 12 residues. The complete variable domain, with remaining parts taken from reference TRBV7-2 and TRBJ2-7, reads GAGVSQSPSNKVTEKGKDVELRCDPISGHTALYWYRQSLGQGLEFLIYFQGNSAPDKSGLPSDRFSAERTGGSVSTLTIQRTQQEDSAVYLCASSLRFCEQYFGPGTRLTVT.

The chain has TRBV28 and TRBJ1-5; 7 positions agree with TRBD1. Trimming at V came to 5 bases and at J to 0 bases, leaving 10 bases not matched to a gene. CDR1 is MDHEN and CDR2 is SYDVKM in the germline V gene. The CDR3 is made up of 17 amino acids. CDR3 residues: CASSLYDRENSNQPQHF. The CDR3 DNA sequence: TGTGCCAGCAGTCTCTACGACAGGGAGAATAGCAATCAGCCCCAGCATTTT.

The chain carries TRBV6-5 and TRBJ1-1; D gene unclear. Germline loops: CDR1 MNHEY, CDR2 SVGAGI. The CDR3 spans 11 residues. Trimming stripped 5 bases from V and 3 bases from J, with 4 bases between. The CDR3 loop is CASSPDTEAFF. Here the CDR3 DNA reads TGTGCCAGCAGTCCTGACACTGAAGCTTTCTTT.

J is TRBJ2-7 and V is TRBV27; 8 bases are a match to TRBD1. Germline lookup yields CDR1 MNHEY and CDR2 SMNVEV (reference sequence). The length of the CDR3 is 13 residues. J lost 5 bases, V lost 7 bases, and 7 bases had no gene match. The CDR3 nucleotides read TGTGCCAGCATCGGACAGGGTGTTCACGAGCAGTACTTC. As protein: CASIGQGVHEQYF.

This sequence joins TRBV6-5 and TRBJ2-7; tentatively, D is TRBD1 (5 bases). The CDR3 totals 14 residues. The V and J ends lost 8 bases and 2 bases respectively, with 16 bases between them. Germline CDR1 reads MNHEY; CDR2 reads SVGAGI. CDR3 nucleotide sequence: TGTGCCAGCGGACCGGTTAGGGGCACCTACGAGCAGTACTTC. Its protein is CASGPVRGTYEQYF.